This is a list of T cell receptor beta chains from one sample in a study of early T cells in non-severe SARS-CoV-2 infection. MiXCR was run by TCRdb on the 5' RACE reads, yielding one entry per CDR3 protein. The data hold over 45,000 distinct CDR3 sequences, with around 15% observed a single time. The sample here was whole blood, taken at baseline. The receptors were sampled from an adult who was a healthcare worker with PCR-confirmed SARS-CoV-2 infection or an uninfected control (not recorded which). Each CDR3 is given with its conserved first and last residue. A D gene is named only where the DNA matches it firmly. A row's size may be missing; if present it is once, few, many or a size class.

d_gene	v_gene	j_gene	abundance	CDR3nt	CDR3aa
TRBD1	TRBV29-1	TRBJ2-3	few	TGCAGCGTCAATGGACAGGGGGCAACAGATACGCAGTATTTT	CSVNGQGATDTQYF
-	TRBV12-3/TRBV12-4	TRBJ2-5	-	TGTGCCAGCAGTATGGGGTACCAAGAGACCCAGTACTTC	CASSMGYQETQYF
-	TRBV6-5	TRBJ2-2	-	TGTGCCAGCAGTCTAATAGGCCCCGGGAGCGGGCCCGGGGAGCTGTTTTTT	CASSLIGPGSGPGELFF
-	TRBV10-1	TRBJ2-4	-	TGCGCCAGCAGTGACGGGACGAAACTAGCCAAAAACATTCAGTACTTC	CASSDGTKLAKNIQYF
TRBD2	TRBV15	TRBJ2-3	-	TGTGCCACCAGCAGGCGGGGGGGCACAGATACGCAGTATTTT	CATSRRGGTDTQYF
TRBD2	TRBV10-2	TRBJ2-1	-	TGCGCCAGCAGCCTAGCGGGAATCGGGGAGCAGTTCTTC	CASSLAGIGEQFF
-	TRBV29-1	TRBJ2-7	few	TGCAGCGTTGTTTTTGAACTGTACGAGCAGTACTTC	CSVVFELYEQYF
-	TRBV18	TRBJ2-7	few	TGTGCCAGCTCACCAACCGGTAGGGGGGAAGAGCAGTACTTC	CASSPTGRGEEQYF
-	TRBV12-3/TRBV12-4	TRBJ2-1	many	TGTGCCAGCAGTTTACTCCGGACTTACAATGAGCAGTTCTTC	CASSLLRTYNEQFF
-	TRBV5-1	TRBJ2-1	-	TGCGCCAGCAGCTTGGCCGAAGGAACCTACAATGAGCAGTTCTTC	CASSLAEGTYNEQFF
-	TRBV11-3	TRBJ1-5	-	TGTGCCAGCAGTGGGGAGCCCCAGCATTTT	CASSGEPQHF
-	TRBV20-1	TRBJ2-7	-	TGCAGTGCTAGGCGGGACGCCGAGCAGTACTTC	CSARRDAEQYF
TRBD2	TRBV6-6	TRBJ2-3	-	TGTGCCAGCAGTTCGGGGGGGCCCGGCACAGATACGCAGTATTTT	CASSSGGPGTDTQYF
TRBD2	TRBV7-6	TRBJ2-1	many	TGTGCCAGCAGCGAGAGCGGGGGCAATGAGCAGTTCTTC	CASSESGGNEQFF
TRBD2	TRBV28	TRBJ2-7	-	TGTGCCAGCAGTGACGGGGGGATTAAGGACGAGCAGTACTTC	CASSDGGIKDEQYF
-	TRBV6-5	TRBJ1-6	-	TGTGCCAGCGGGGGAGCCTCCTATAATTCACCCCTCCACTTT	CASGGASYNSPLHF
-	TRBV2	TRBJ1-2	few	TGTGCCAGCAGTGATACTACAGGGAGCCGTTTCGATGGCTACACCTTC	CASSDTTGSRFDGYTF
-	TRBV9	TRBJ1-1	few	TGTGCCAGCAGCGTAGTGGGGGCCGAGGGCACTGAAGCTTTCTTT	CASSVVGAEGTEAFF
-	TRBV12-3/TRBV12-4	TRBJ1-2	many	TGTGCCAGCAGTTTATCCCCCCCGGAGGGCCCCTATGGCTACACCTTC	CASSLSPPEGPYGYTF
-	TRBV18	TRBJ1-1	many	TGTGCCAGCTCACCCCGGGACAACGCAGCTTTCTTT	CASSPRDNAAFF
TRBD2	TRBV5-1	TRBJ2-3	many	TGCGCCAGCAGCCCGGGACTAGCGGGAGATACAGATACGCAGTATTTT	CASSPGLAGDTDTQYF
-	TRBV3-1	TRBJ1-1	-	TGTGCCAGCAGCCAAGGCAGGGGGAACACTGAAGCTTTCTTT	CASSQGRGNTEAFF
TRBD1	TRBV30	TRBJ2-4	medium-sized	TGTGCCTGGAAGGGGGCGGCAGGTCGGTTGAACTTC	CAWKGAAGRLNF
TRBD1	TRBV18	TRBJ2-5	many	TGTGCCAGCTCACCGACAGGGGTAGGAGAGACCCAGTACTTC	CASSPTGVGETQYF
-	TRBV7-9	TRBJ1-4	few	TGTGCCAGCAGCCGAACCCTGGGGCATGTTGAAAAACTGTTTTTT	CASSRTLGHVEKLFF
-	TRBV19	TRBJ2-2	few	TGTGCCAGTAGTATACAGATCACCGGGGAGCTGTTTTTT	CASSIQITGELFF
-	TRBV6-1	TRBJ2-1	-	TGTGCCACCTACCTGGAAGCGTCTGAGCAGTTCTTC	CATYLEASEQFF
-	TRBV12-3/TRBV12-4	TRBJ2-7	-	TGTGCCAGCACCCCCGCCTCAGATGGGTCCTACGAGCAGTACTTC	CASTPASDGSYEQYF
-	TRBV7-9	TRBJ2-3	-	TGTGCCAGCAGCTGGACGGGAAGCGACACAGATACGCAGTATTTT	CASSWTGSDTDTQYF
-	TRBV6-1	TRBJ2-1	-	TGTGCCAGCAGTGAGTTCAGTAACGAGCAGTTCTTC	CASSEFSNEQFF
-	TRBV20-1	TRBJ2-7	-	TGCAGTGCTAGAGTAAGGCTAGCAAGGGCCTCCTACGAGCAGTACTTC	CSARVRLARASYEQYF
TRBD1	TRBV5-1	TRBJ1-2	-	TGCGCCAGCAGCCCGGGACAGGGACCCTATGGCTACACCTTC	CASSPGQGPYGYTF
-	TRBV6-9	TRBJ2-1	-	TGTGCCAGCAGTTATTATGAGGGGCCCCTTCTATACAATGAGCAGTTCTTC	CASSYYEGPLLYNEQFF
TRBD1	TRBV5-1	TRBJ1-1	once	TGCGCCAGCATCACAGAACAGGGGGCAGAGGCTTTCTTT	CASITEQGAEAFF
TRBD2	TRBV4-1	TRBJ2-1	-	TGCGCCAGCAGCCCAAGAGGGACTAACTCCTACAATGAGCAGTTCTTC	CASSPRGTNSYNEQFF
-	TRBV10-1	TRBJ1-5	few	TGCGCCAGCCCAAACAGGGATCATCAGCCCCAGCATTTT	CASPNRDHQPQHF
TRBD2	TRBV2	TRBJ2-7	many	TGTGCCAGCACGGTGCTAGCGGGAGCCGAGCAGTACTTC	CASTVLAGAEQYF
TRBD2	TRBV27	TRBJ2-1	many	TGTGCCAGCAGAGGGACTAGCGACAATGAGCAGTTCTTC	CASRGTSDNEQFF
TRBD2	TRBV5-1	TRBJ2-7	few	TGCGCCAGCAGCGGAGCGGGGGGGCTAGCCTACGAGCAGTACTTC	CASSGAGGLAYEQYF
TRBD2	TRBV20-1	TRBJ2-7	-	TGCAGTGCTAGCAATAGCGGGAGGGTCTACGAGCAGTACTTC	CSASNSGRVYEQYF
-	TRBV5-5	TRBJ2-1	few	TGTGCCAGCAGCTCCAACAGCCTCGACTACAATGAGCAGTTCTTC	CASSSNSLDYNEQFF
TRBD2	TRBV20-1	TRBJ2-3	many	TGCAGTGCCCCGGTACGGCTAGCGGGACTACAGGATACGCAGTATTTT	CSAPVRLAGLQDTQYF
TRBD2	TRBV6-4	TRBJ2-3	-	TGTGCCAGCAGCAACCGATCTAGCGGGAGAACAGATACGCAGTATTTT	CASSNRSSGRTDTQYF
-	TRBV14	TRBJ2-2	-	TGTGCCAGCAGCCCGACAGCCATTACCGGGGAGCTGTTTTTT	CASSPTAITGELFF
-	TRBV11-2	TRBJ2-7	many	TGTGCCAGCAGCTTAGCCCTGGTGGGTGTCTCCTACGAGCAGTACTTC	CASSLALVGVSYEQYF
-	TRBV6-1	TRBJ2-3	few	TGTGCCAGCAGTGAAGCCCTGTTCCGGCAGGTGGCAAATACGCAGTATTTT	CASSEALFRQVANTQYF
-	TRBV7-2	TRBJ2-3	many	TGTGCCAGCAGATCCGGGCCAACAGATACGCAGTATTTT	CASRSGPTDTQYF
TRBD2	TRBV20-1	TRBJ2-1	few	TGCAGGGTGACTAGCGGGCATGAGCAGTTCTTC	CRVTSGHEQFF
-	TRBV5-1	TRBJ1-4	many	TGCGCCAGCAGCTTGGTAGGGAATGGTGAAAAACTGTTTTTT	CASSLVGNGEKLFF
TRBD2	TRBV12-3/TRBV12-4	TRBJ2-1	-	TGTGCCAGCTCCTTCACGCCCTGGGGGGGGATGGGTGGAAATGAGCAGTTCTTC	CASSFTPWGGMGGNEQFF
-	TRBV20-1	TRBJ2-3	-	TGCAGTGCTAGTTCAGGTGTGGCGGGAGATACGCAGTATTTT	CSASSGVAGDTQYF
-	TRBV20-1	TRBJ2-1	few	TGCAGTCCAACGGGTCCTATGAGGATGAGGTGGACGAGTGAGCAGTTCTTC	CSPTGPMRMRWTSEQFF
TRBD1	TRBV7-9	TRBJ2-1	many	TGTGCCAGCAGCTTATATGAGGGGGCGCCAACCGATGAGCAGTTCTTC	CASSLYEGAPTDEQFF
-	TRBV12-3/TRBV12-4	TRBJ1-2	-	TGTGCCAGCAGTTTCAGAGGGACCGGCTACACCTTC	CASSFRGTGYTF
-	TRBV5-1	TRBJ2-1	-	TGCGCCAGCAGCCCCTTGTCAGGGTCCAATGAGCAGTTCTTC	CASSPLSGSNEQFF